This is a list of T cell receptor beta chains from one sample in a study of shared T cell receptors in the human thymus. TCRdb's copy holds only in-frame clones and misses some; the assay was immunoSEQ multiplex PCR. The repertoire holds 540,000 or so clones, with approximately 78% as singletons. These data also formed part of another study, on human thymus T cells.

Sequenced sample: thymocytes. The receptors shown here come from a boy younger than two with a congenital heart defect. Each CDR3 is given with its conserved first and last residue. The D gene is left open where the match is weak. Expanded clones are given a class, and other clones once, few, many or no size at all.

j_call clone_size d_call v_call cdr3_nt cdr3_aa
TRBJ2-3 - TRBD2 TRBV27 TGTGCCAGCAGTCCGAGAAGCGGGAGGCAGTATTTT CASSPRSGRQYF
TRBJ2-5 - TRBD2 TRBV7-9 TGTGCCAGCAGCTCTAGACTAGCGGGAGGAGAGCAAGAGACCCAGTACTTC CASSSRLAGGEQETQYF
TRBJ2-7 - TRBD2 TRBV30 TGTGCCTGGAGTGCCCCGGGGAGCGGGAGACCAGTAAATATCTACGAGCAGTACTTC CAWSAPGSGRPVNIYEQYF
TRBJ1-3 once - TRBV10-1 TGCGCCAGCAGTGAGTCCTGGACGGGAGACTCTGGAAACACCATATATTTT CASSESWTGDSGNTIYF
TRBJ1-1 - - TRBV9 TGTGCCAGCAGCCCAAAACGGGAGGGACTTTCGAACACTGAAGCTTTCTTT CASSPKREGLSNTEAFF
TRBJ1-4 - TRBD1 TRBV2 TGTGCCAGCAGTGGGGTCTCAGGGGGCTGGGAAAAACTGTTTTTT CASSGVSGGWEKLFF
TRBJ2-1 - TRBD1 TRBV4-2 TGTGCCAGCAGCCAAGATCCAGGGGGCAATTTCTTC CASSQDPGGNFF
TRBJ1-3 - - TRBV5-4 TGTGCCAGCAGCTTGGGCGAAGGGAGCCCCAGCTCTGGAAACACCATATATTTT CASSLGEGSPSSGNTIYF
TRBJ2-1 once - TRBV29-1 TGCAGCGTTAAAGCCCTAGCCTTTCAGATTGAGCAGTTCTTC CSVKALAFQIEQFF
TRBJ1-1 few - TRBV7-2 TGTGCCAGCAGCTTAGCAGGGGCGGACACTGAAGCTTTCTTT CASSLAGADTEAFF
TRBJ2-7 - - TRBV28 TGTGCCAGCAGTCAGCCCGAGGGCTACGAGCAGTACTTC CASSQPEGYEQYF
TRBJ2-5 few - TRBV12-2 TGTGCGAATCCAGGGGAAGAGACCCAGTACTTC CANPGEETQYF
TRBJ2-7 - - TRBV28 TGTGCCAGCAGTCCCAAACTAGGAGAGGGGGAGGGTTGGTACCAAGAGGGGGTAGACTACGAGCAGTACTTC CASSPKLGEGEGWYQEGVDYEQYF
TRBJ1-2 - TRBD1 TRBV4-2 TGTGCCAGCAGCCAAGAATTGGGACAGTCTAACTATGGCTACACCTTC CASSQELGQSNYGYTF
TRBJ2-5 few TRBD2 TRBV14 TGTGCCAGCAGCCAAGTACTAGCGGGCGGTAAAGAGACCCAGTACTTC CASSQVLAGGKETQYF
TRBJ1-1 - - TRBV6-1 TGTGCCAGCAGGCTTTGGGGGGGGGTCACTGAAGCTTTCTTT CASRLWGGVTEAFF
TRBJ2-1 - - TRBV7-9 TGTGCCAGCAGCTCTGAAGGAGGCGGTGACTACAATGAGCAGTTCTTC CASSSEGGGDYNEQFF
TRBJ2-6 - - TRBV19 TGTGCCAGTAGTACCCCCACAGGGTCGACCCTTGGCTCTGGGGCCAACGTCCTGACTTTC CASSTPTGSTLGSGANVLTF
TRBJ2-2 - TRBD1 TRBV29-1 TGCAGCGTTGGATCGGGACAGTACACCGGGGAGCTGTTTTTT CSVGSGQYTGELFF
TRBJ2-3 - - TRBV4-3 TGCGCCAGCAGCCAAGTAATCAAGGCGGCGGGAAGGTTCACAGATACGCAGTATTTT CASSQVIKAAGRFTDTQYF
TRBJ2-1 - - TRBV18 TGTGCCAGTTCCGCGAAACCCCGCTACAATGAGCAGTTCTTC CASSAKPRYNEQFF
TRBJ2-1 - - TRBV12-5 TGTGCTAGTGGTCAGGGGCCAGGGCCGCCCTCCTACAATGAGCAGTTCTTC CASGQGPGPPSYNEQFF
TRBJ2-5 - TRBD1 TRBV30 TGTGCCTGGAGGGACAGGGGGAGGGCCCAGTACTTC CAWRDRGRAQYF
TRBJ2-3 - TRBD1 TRBV2 TGTGCCAGCATCGGGACAGGGAGTTGGACAGATACGCAGTATTTT CASIGTGSWTDTQYF
TRBJ2-5 - TRBD1 TRBV5-6 TGTGCCAGCAGCCCGGTGGGCCAGGGGGCTGTTTCGGAAAGAGAGACCCAGTACTTC CASSPVGQGAVSERETQYF
TRBJ1-1 - - TRBV30 TGTGCCTGGAGGGTCCCGGGACAAACCACTGAAGCTTTCTTT CAWRVPGQTTEAFF
TRBJ2-1 - TRBD2 TRBV25-1 TGTGCCAGCAAGACGGGACTAGCGGGAGTCAATGAGCAGTTCTTC CASKTGLAGVNEQFF
TRBJ1-4 - TRBD1 TRBV9 TGTGCCAGCACCGCGACAGGGGCGGGAGAAAAACTGTTTTTT CASTATGAGEKLFF
TRBJ2-7 once TRBD2 TRBV13 TGTGCCAGCAGCGGCCCGGAGACTAGCGCTTACGAGCAGTACTTC CASSGPETSAYEQYF
TRBJ2-1 - - TRBV10-1 TGCGCCAGCAGTGAGTCGCGGGCAGGGGCCTACAATGAGCAGTTCTTC CASSESRAGAYNEQFF
TRBJ2-7 few TRBD1 TRBV5-6 TGTGCCAGTGGGACAGGGCGAGGCTACGAGCAGTACTTC CASGTGRGYEQYF
TRBJ2-5 - TRBD1 TRBV11-2 TGTGCCAGCAGCTTTTCCTCGACAGGGGACATGGAGACCCAGTACTTC CASSFSSTGDMETQYF
TRBJ2-7 few - TRBV4-3 TGCGCCAGCAGCCCGGGAGAGGGCCTCCCCTACGAGCAGTACTTC CASSPGEGLPYEQYF
TRBJ2-2 - - TRBV6-5 TGTGCCAGCAGTCAAGGGGAGGCGAACACCGGGGAGCTGTTTTTT CASSQGEANTGELFF
TRBJ2-3 - TRBD1 TRBV27 TGTGCCAGCAGTTTAAGGGGACAGGGGGCAGATACGCAGTATTTT CASSLRGQGADTQYF
TRBJ2-1 few TRBD1 TRBV6-1 TGTGCCAGCAGTGGGGGACAGGGTCCTAACAATGAGCAGTTCTTC CASSGGQGPNNEQFF
TRBJ2-7 - TRBD1 TRBV4-3 TGCGCCAGCAGCCAAGATGGGACCGGGACAGTGAGCTCCTACGAGCAGTACTTC CASSQDGTGTVSSYEQYF
TRBJ2-2 few - TRBV10-3 TGTGCCATCAGTGAGGCGCCTAGCAACAACACCGGGGAGCTGTTTTTT CAISEAPSNNTGELFF
TRBJ2-3 - TRBD2 TRBV29-1 TGCAGCGTTGGTATCTCTAGCGGCGTCTTCCCCCCTCCGCAGTATTTT CSVGISSGVFPPPQYF
TRBJ2-1 - TRBD2 TRBV2 TGTGCCAGCAGCTTAGGCGGGGCAAGGACTAGCGGGAGGAATGAGCAGTTCTTC CASSLGGARTSGRNEQFF
TRBJ2-1 - TRBD2 TRBV4-3 TGCGCCAGCAGCCAGACCTATACGGAGGCTAGCGGGAAATTCTACAATGAGCAGTTCTTC CASSQTYTEASGKFYNEQFF
TRBJ2-7 - TRBD1 TRBV27 TGTGCCAGCAATCCCGGACAGGGTCGAGAGCGCGGGGACGAGCAGTACTTC CASNPGQGRERGDEQYF
TRBJ1-4 - - TRBV7-7 TGTGCCAGCAGCCGTGGGGGGGGAAAACTGTTTTTT CASSRGGGKLFF
TRBJ2-1 - TRBD2 TRBV14 TGTGCCAGCAGCCAAGACAGGCGGACTAGCGGTTACAATGAGCAGTTCTTC CASSQDRRTSGYNEQFF
TRBJ2-1 - TRBD2 TRBV5-1 TGCGCCAGCAGCTTGGGGGGGCCGGGAGGGTACAATGAGCAGTTCTTC CASSLGGPGGYNEQFF
TRBJ2-3 - TRBD2 TRBV10-1 TGCGCCAGCAGTGAGCGCGGGGGACTAGCGGGGAACACAGATACGCAGTATTTT CASSERGGLAGNTDTQYF
TRBJ1-1 - - TRBV4-1 TGCGCCAGCAGCACTGAACAGTTGAACACTGAAGCTTTCTTT CASSTEQLNTEAFF
TRBJ1-6 - - TRBV6-5 TGTGCCAGCAGTTCGGGACTTGCTAATTCACCCCTCCACTTT CASSSGLANSPLHF
TRBJ1-3 - - TRBV6-5 TGTGCCAGCAGTCAGGGGCGGCAATCTGGAAACACCATATATTTT CASSQGRQSGNTIYF
TRBJ2-1 few TRBD1 TRBV7-8 TGTGCCAGCAGCCCACCGACAGGGGCTAAACCTGGGCAGTTCTTC CASSPPTGAKPGQFF
TRBJ2-1 - TRBD2 TRBV7-9 TGTGCCAGTGTAGCGGGGAGGGTGGCCAATGAGCAGTTCTTC CASVAGRVANEQFF
TRBJ2-7 - TRBD2 TRBV19 TGTGCCAGTAGTAAAGGTGGAATAGCGGGAGGTCCGGGTTGGCAGTACTTC CASSKGGIAGGPGWQYF
TRBJ1-5 - - TRBV28 TGTGCCAGCAGTTCCCGACGGGAAGGCAATCAGCCCCAGCATTTT CASSSRREGNQPQHF
TRBJ1-3 - - TRBV7-9 TGTGCCAGCAGCTTAGACCGTCGGACAGCGACCTCTGGAAACACCATATATTTT CASSLDRRTATSGNTIYF
TRBJ2-3 - TRBD2 TRBV30 TGTGCCTGGAGGGGGGACGGGAGGAGGCTGGGCACAGATACGCAGTATTTT CAWRGDGRRLGTDTQYF